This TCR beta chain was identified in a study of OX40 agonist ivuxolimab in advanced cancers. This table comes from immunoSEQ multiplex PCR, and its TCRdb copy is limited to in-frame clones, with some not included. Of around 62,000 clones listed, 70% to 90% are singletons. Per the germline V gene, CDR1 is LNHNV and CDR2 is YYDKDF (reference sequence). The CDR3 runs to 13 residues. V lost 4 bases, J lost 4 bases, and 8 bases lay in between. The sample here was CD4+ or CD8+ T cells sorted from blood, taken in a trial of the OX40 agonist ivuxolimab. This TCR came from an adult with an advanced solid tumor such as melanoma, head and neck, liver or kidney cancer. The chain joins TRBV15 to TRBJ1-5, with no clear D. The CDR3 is CATSIRGNQPQHF. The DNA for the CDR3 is TGTGCCACCAGCATACGTGGAAATCAGCCCCAGCATTTT.